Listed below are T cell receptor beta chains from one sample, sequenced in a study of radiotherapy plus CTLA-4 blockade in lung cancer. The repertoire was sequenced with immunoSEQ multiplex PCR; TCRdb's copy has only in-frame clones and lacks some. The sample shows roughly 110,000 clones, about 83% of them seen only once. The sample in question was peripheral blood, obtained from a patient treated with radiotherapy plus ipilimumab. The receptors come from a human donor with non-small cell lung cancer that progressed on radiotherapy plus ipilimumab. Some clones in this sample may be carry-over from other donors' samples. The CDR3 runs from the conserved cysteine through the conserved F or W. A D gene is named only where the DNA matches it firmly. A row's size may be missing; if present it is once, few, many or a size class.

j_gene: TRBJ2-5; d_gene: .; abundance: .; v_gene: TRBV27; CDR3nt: TGTGCCAGCAGTTTAGGTCGGGCGGAGACCCAGTACTTC; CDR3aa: CASSLGRAETQYF
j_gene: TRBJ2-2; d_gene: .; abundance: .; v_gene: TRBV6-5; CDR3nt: TGTGCCAGCACGTATGGGGAAACCGGGGAGCTGTTTTTT; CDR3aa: CASTYGETGELFF
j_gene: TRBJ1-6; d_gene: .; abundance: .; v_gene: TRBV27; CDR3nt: TGTGCCAGCAGTTTTGGGATCCATAATTCACCCCTCCACTTT; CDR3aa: CASSFGIHNSPLHF
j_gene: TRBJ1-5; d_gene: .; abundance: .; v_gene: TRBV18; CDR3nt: TGTGCCAGCTCACCTAGCCAATCAGGGATCGGCCAGCCCCAGCATTTT; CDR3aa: CASSPSQSGIGQPQHF
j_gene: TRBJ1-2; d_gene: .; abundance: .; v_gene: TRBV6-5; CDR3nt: TGTGCCAGCACCCCTTCTTTAGCCTTTGGCTACACCTTC; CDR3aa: CASTPSLAFGYTF
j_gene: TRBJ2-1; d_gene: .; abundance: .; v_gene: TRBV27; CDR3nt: TGTGCCAGCAGTTTTCAGGGGGGATACAATGAGCAGTTCTTC; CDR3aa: CASSFQGGYNEQFF
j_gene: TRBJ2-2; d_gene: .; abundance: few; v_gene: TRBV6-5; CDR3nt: TGTGCCAGCAGTGAAAGCTCGGACACCGGGGAGCTGTTTTTT; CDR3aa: CASSESSDTGELFF
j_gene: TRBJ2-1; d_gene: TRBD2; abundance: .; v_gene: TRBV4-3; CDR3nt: TGCGCCAGCAGCACCAGAAGACTAGCGGGCAATGAGCAGTTCTTC; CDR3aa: CASSTRRLAGNEQFF
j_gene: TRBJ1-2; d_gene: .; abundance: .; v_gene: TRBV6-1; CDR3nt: TGTGCCAGCAGTCTCATCCGGCGCTATGGCTACACCTTC; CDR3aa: CASSLIRRYGYTF
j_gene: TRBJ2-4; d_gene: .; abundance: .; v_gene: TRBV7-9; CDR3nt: TGTGCCAGCAGCTTAGCGTCCCGATTGGGGGTTGGCAAAAACATTCAGTACTTC; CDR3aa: CASSLASRLGVGKNIQYF
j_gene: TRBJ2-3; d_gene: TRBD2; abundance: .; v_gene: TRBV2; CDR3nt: TGTGCCAGCAACCAGCGGGGCGCAGATACGCAGTATTTT; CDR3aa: CASNQRGADTQYF
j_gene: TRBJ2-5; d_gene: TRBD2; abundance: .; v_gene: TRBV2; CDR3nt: TGTGCCAGCAGCGAGGGCCCTTGGGCGGGGGTTGAGACCCAGTACTTC; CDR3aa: CASSEGPWAGVETQYF
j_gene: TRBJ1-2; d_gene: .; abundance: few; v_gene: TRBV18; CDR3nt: TGTGCCAGCTCCGACGAGGGGGTCGACTATGGCTACACCTTC; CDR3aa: CASSDEGVDYGYTF
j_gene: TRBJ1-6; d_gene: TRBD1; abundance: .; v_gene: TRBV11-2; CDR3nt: TGTGCCAGCAGCCCGGGGACAGGGAGGCTTTATGATAATTCACCCCTCCACTTT; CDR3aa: CASSPGTGRLYDNSPLHF
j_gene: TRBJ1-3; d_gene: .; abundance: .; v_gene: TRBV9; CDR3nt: TGTGCCAGCAGCGTAGACAGGGAGACTGGAAACACCATATATTTT; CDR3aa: CASSVDRETGNTIYF
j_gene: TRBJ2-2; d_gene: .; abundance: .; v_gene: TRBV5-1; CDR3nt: TGCGCCAGCAGCATCTCCGGGTCTTCTTCGGGGGAGCTGTTTTTT; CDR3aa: CASSISGSSSGELFF
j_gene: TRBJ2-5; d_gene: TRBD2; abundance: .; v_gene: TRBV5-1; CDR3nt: TGCGCCAGCAGCTTGGGAGACGGGGGGGCGTCAGAGACCCAGTACTTC; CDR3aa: CASSLGDGGASETQYF
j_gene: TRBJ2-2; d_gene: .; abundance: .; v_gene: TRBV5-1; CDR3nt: TGCGCCAGCAGCTTGGAACCGGCAGCCGGGGAGCTGTTTTTT; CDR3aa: CASSLEPAAGELFF
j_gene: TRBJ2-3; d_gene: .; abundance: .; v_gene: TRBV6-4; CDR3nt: TGTGCCAGCAGCCGTGGACAGACCACAGATACGCAGTATTTT; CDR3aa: CASSRGQTTDTQYF
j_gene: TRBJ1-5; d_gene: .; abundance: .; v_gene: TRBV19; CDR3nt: TGTGCCAGTAGTATAGGAACGGCGAATCAGCCCCAGCATTTT; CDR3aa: CASSIGTANQPQHF
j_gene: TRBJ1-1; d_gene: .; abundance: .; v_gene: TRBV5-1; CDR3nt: TGCGCCAGCAGCACTGGGGCAGTGGACACTGAAGCTTTCTTT; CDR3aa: CASSTGAVDTEAFF
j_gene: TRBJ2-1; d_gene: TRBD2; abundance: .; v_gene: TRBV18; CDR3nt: TGTGCCAGCTCACCGCCTGGAATGTCTAGCGGGGAAGGTGAGCAGTTCTTC; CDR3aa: CASSPPGMSSGEGEQFF
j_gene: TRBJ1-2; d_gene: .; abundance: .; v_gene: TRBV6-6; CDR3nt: TGTGCCAGCAGTTACGACAGTAACTATGGCTACACCTTC; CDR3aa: CASSYDSNYGYTF